This is a list of T cell receptor beta chains from one sample in a study of T cell changes during pregnancy in multiple sclerosis. The repertoire was sequenced with immunoSEQ multiplex PCR; TCRdb's copy has only in-frame clones and lacks some. The sample contains some 77,000 clones, 90% to 95% of which appear only once. The sequences come from peripheral blood, collected in the second trimester of pregnancy. Source of these receptors: a female donor in good health, enrolled as a control in a pregnancy study. CDR3s include the opening cysteine and the closing phenylalanine or tryptophan.

V: TRBV7-8
CDR3: CASSISRDRGLNEKLFF

V: TRBV9
CDR3: CASTPTVMNTGELFF

V: TRBV6-5
CDR3: CASSYLGQVHSPLHF

V: TRBV19
CDR3: CASSPRVADTQYF

V: TRBV27
CDR3: CASSDRVAYTQYF

V: TRBV4-2
CDR3: CASSQVSGKGSEAFF

V: TRBV7-6
CDR3: CASSSNRVTNEKLFF

V: TRBV6-1
CDR3: CASKEGNYYEQYF

V: TRBV7-3
CDR3: CASSSSDRRGRTGELFF

V: TRBV5-1
CDR3: CASSFGGGGVNTEAFF

V: TRBV6-6
CDR3: CASINEGTENSPLHF

V: TRBV25-1
CDR3: CASSEPAGGQNEQFF

V: TRBV15
CDR3: CATSRGGDTDTQYF

V: TRBV18
CDR3: CASSPNKLASSYEQYF

V: TRBV27
CDR3: CASSLAGLDYGYTF

V: TRBV15
CDR3: CATSTSQGAKNIQYF

V: TRBV27
CDR3: CASSFGTEAFF

V: TRBV19
CDR3: CASSIGSSYGYTF

V: TRBV5-6
CDR3: CASSSAGNQYF

V: TRBV2
CDR3: CASWSSGHSNQPQHF

V: TRBV19
CDR3: CASSISVSNTEAFF

V: TRBV7-9
CDR3: CASSLEPDSPLHF

V: TRBV12-2
CDR3: CASRPSSRQGDGYTF

V: TRBV2
CDR3: CASSEESIQFF

V: TRBV7-2
CDR3: CASRSGGGSTDTQYF

V: TRBV2
CDR3: CASTRQQTSGGYTF

V: TRBV6-1
CDR3: CASNDGPWTVEQYF

V: TRBV6-5
CDR3: CASSSRTGGNTIYF

V: TRBV28
CDR3: CASSLAGASGELFF

V: TRBV7-2
CDR3: CASSRGGRGVQETQYF

V: TRBV7-3
CDR3: CASSFPGTEAFF

V: TRBV19
CDR3: CASSKGDKKVTQYF

V: TRBV18
CDR3: CASSPSAGDQPQHF

V: TRBV7-9
CDR3: CASSLAQGGYGYTF

V: TRBV10-3
CDR3: CAIRQGNYGYTF

V: TRBV27
CDR3: CASSLPHGEQFF

V: TRBV4-1
CDR3: CASRRGQGASYEQYF

V: TRBV27
CDR3: CASSFSGSYEQYF

V: TRBV30
CDR3: CAWSGEGGGTQYF

V: TRBV4-3
CDR3: CASSQSRERHGYTF

V: TRBV15
CDR3: CATSRDLGVGYEQYF

V: TRBV7-2
CDR3: CASSYPRQGAVRETQYF

V: TRBV4-3
CDR3: CASSLILGVGYTF

V: TRBV5-1
CDR3: CASSFLTGGTGELFF

V: TRBV7-2
CDR3: CASSLGPAGELFF

V: TRBV7-2
CDR3: CASSYRQGGPSETQYF

V: TRBV6-6
CDR3: CASTPLGRSGANVLTF

V: TRBV9
CDR3: CASSVSRRPNEKLFF

V: TRBV19
CDR3: CASSIDPNRGAHGNTIYF

V: TRBV19
CDR3: CASSYMPLGPRDF